These 12 T cell receptor beta chains originate from one sample sequenced in a study of radiotherapy plus CTLA-4 blockade in lung cancer. Sequenced by immunoSEQ multiplex PCR; TCRdb stores in-frame clones only, minus some. The sample records 30,000 to 45,000 clones, around 70% being singletons. The sample was peripheral blood, taken from a patient treated with radiotherapy plus ipilimumab. The source of these receptors is a human donor with non-small cell lung cancer who had stable disease on radiotherapy plus ipilimumab.

The CDR3 is CASSLGQGMTNVLTF. In DNA, the CDR3 is TGTGCCAGCAGCTTAGGGCAGGGAATGACCAACGTCCTGACTTTC. The chain has TRBV7-9 and TRBJ2-6; tentatively, D is TRBD1 (5 bases). The length of the CDR3 is 15 residues. CDR1 and CDR2 from the germline V gene are SEHNR and FQNEAQ (reference sequence). Trimming pared 1 base from V and 8 bases from J, leaving 12 bases between.

The chain links TRBV10-2 to TRBJ1-2; 11 bases are a match to TRBD1. The germline CDR1 and CDR2 sequences are WSHSY and SAAADI. The CDR3 length is 13 residues. V shed 8 bases, J shed 5 bases, and the junction held 4 bases outside the gene matches. DNA for the CDR3: TGCGCCAGCGGACAGGGGGCTGGTTATGGCTACACCTTC. Translation gives CASGQGAGYGYTF.

The chain employs TRBV29-1 and TRBJ1-1; D is perhaps TRBD1 (6 bases). The CDR3 is 15 residues long. Germline CDR1 and CDR2: SQVTM and ANQGSEA. Trimming removed 7 bases at V and 6 bases at J, with 24 bases between. CDR3 sequence reads: CSALVGGGAKAEAFF. CDR3 coding DNA: TGCAGCGCTCTCGTCGGGGGGGGCGCGAAGGCTGAAGCTTTCTTT.

The V call is TRBV7-2, the J call TRBJ2-7, with D tentatively TRBD2 (5 bases). The CDR3 runs to 15 residues. Germline V gene sequence: CDR1 SGHTA, CDR2 FQGNSA. The V gene lost 5 bases and the J gene lost 2 bases, with 16 bases spanning the gap. Here the CDR3 reads CASSSMSGGAYEQYF. The CDR3 DNA sequence: TGTGCCAGCAGCAGTATGAGCGGTGGGGCCTACGAGCAGTACTTC.

The chain has TRBV6-6 and TRBJ1-2; no reliable D call. Trimming removed 4 bases from V and 8 bases from J, with 23 bases in between. The CDR3 has 16 amino acids. Germline V gene lookup returns CDR1 MNHNY and CDR2 SVGAGI (reference sequence). The CDR3 here is CASSLVPGITSRGYTF. Written as DNA, the CDR3 is TGTGCCAGCAGTTTGGTTCCGGGGATAACTTCGAGGGGCTACACCTTC.

This clone was seen just once. The V and J genes are TRBV10-2 and TRBJ1-2, with 7 bases aligning to TRBD1. In germline, CDR1 is WSHSY, CDR2 SAAADI. The CDR3 consists of 14 residues. The trim removed 4 bases at V and 8 bases at J, leaving 10 bases unmatched. CDR3 residues: CASSAAWTGGGYTF. CDR3 nucleotide sequence: TGCGCCAGCAGTGCTGCCTGGACAGGCGGGGGCTACACCTTC.

This clone was detected only a few times. The chain recombines TRBV6-5 with TRBJ2-2; TRBD1 matches at 7 bases. This CDR3 comprises 14 residues. V trimming: 5 bases; J trimming: 8 bases; junction bases outside the gene matches: 8. Germline V gene lookup returns CDR1 MNHEY and CDR2 SVGAGI. CDR3 in DNA: TGTGCCAGCAGTACCCGGACAGGCTCTGGGGAGCTGTTTTTT. It codes for CASSTRTGSGELFF.

V gene TRBV7-9 combines with J gene TRBJ1-4, with D perhaps matching TRBD1 (5 bases). From germline, CDR1 is SEHNR and CDR2 FQNEAQ (reference sequence). The CDR3 length is 15 residues. V dropped 7 bases and J dropped 7 bases, with 19 bases sitting between them. The CDR3 reads CASTQGGLLGEKLFF. The CDR3 DNA sequence: TGTGCCAGCACCCAGGGAGGACTACTGGGTGAAAAACTGTTTTTT.

V usage is TRBV29-1 and J usage is TRBJ2-7; D might be TRBD2 (6 bases). Trimming removed 4 bases from V and 2 bases from J, with 12 bases in between. Germline assignment: CDR1 SQVTM and CDR2 ANQGSEA. The CDR3 extends over 13 amino acids. The CDR3 loop reads CSVGLRGTYEQYF. CDR3 nucleotide sequence: TGCAGCGTTGGCCTGCGGGGAACCTACGAGCAGTACTTC.

In this sample, this clone turned up once. The chain has TRBV5-5 and TRBJ2-5; 11 nucleotides match TRBD1. The CDR3 is made up of 15 amino acids. Germline V CDR1 and CDR2: SGHKS, YYEKEE (reference sequence). The junction had 5 bases not matched to a gene; V was cut back by 3 bases and J by 4 bases. CDR3 region: CASSWGQGVRETQYF. In DNA, the CDR3 is TGTGCCAGCAGCTGGGGACAGGGGGTGAGAGAGACCCAGTACTTC. The variable domain in full, with the rest retrieved from reference TRBV5-5 and TRBJ2-5, is DAGVTQSPTHLIKTRGQQVTLRCSPISGHKSVSWYQQVLGQGPQFIFQYYEKEERGRGNFPDRFSARQFPNYSSELNVNALLLGDSALYLCASSWGQGVRETQYFGPGTRLLVL.

The rearrangement uses TRBV19 and TRBJ2-5, with a weak D call TRBD1 (6 bases). This CDR3 is 15 amino acids long. Trimming shortened V by 1 base and J by 1 base, and 10 bases separated the two germline ends. From germline, CDR1 is LNHDA and CDR2 SQIVND (reference sequence). CDR3 loop: CASSIGTAFQETQYF. CDR3 sequence (DNA): TGTGCCAGTAGTATAGGGACAGCCTTCCAAGAGACCCAGTACTTC.

With regard to this clone: No conserved phenylalanine or tryptophan ends this CDR3, so it is likely a read error. The V gene is TRBV4-1, the J gene TRBJ1-1; tentative D call: TRBD1 (6 bases). This CDR3 region has 14 residues. The V end lost 4 bases, the J end lost 0 bases, and 9 bases lay between the germline ends. Germline CDR1 MGHRA, CDR2 YSYEKL. DNA for the CDR3: TGCGCCAGCAGCCGGACAGACATGAACACTGAAGCTTTCTCT. Its translation: CASSRTDMNTEAFS.